This passage covers 16 T cell receptor beta chains from one sample sequenced in a study of blood T cell repertoires in COVID-19. Sequencing was performed with immunoSEQ multiplex PCR; in TCRdb, only in-frame clones are kept and a portion is missing. Among some 170,000 clones, roughly 87% were seen once, and the ten largest hold over 7.5%. Sample: peripheral blood. Receptor source: a woman aged 70 to 79 with acute or convalescent COVID-19.

This sequence joins TRBV6-4 and TRBJ2-2; 10 bases map to TRBD2. The CDR3 is made up of 18 amino acids. Trimming took 4 bases from V and 4 from J; bases not matched to a gene: 12. CDR1 and CDR2 (germline): MRHNA, SNTAGT. CDR3 in DNA: TGTGCCAGCAGTGTACGGACTGGACTAGCGGATTTCACCGGGGAGCTGTTTTTT. It encodes CASSVRTGLADFTGELFF.

V gene TRBV16 combines with J gene TRBJ2-7; the match to TRBD1 covers 8 bases. Germline values: CDR1 KGHSY, CDR2 FQNENV. With V trimmed by 0 bases and J by 0 bases, 7 bases remained unmatched. The CDR3 is 17 residues long. Here the CDR3 reads CASSQSEGQASSYEQYF. CDR3 nucleotide sequence: TGTGCCAGCAGCCAATCGGAGGGACAGGCGAGCTCCTACGAGCAGTACTTC.

This chain links TRBV6-2 or TRBV6-3 with TRBJ2-1; 10 bases map to TRBD2. The CDR3 length is 16 residues. V lost 3 bases to trimming and J lost 4 bases; unmatched junction nucleotides: 6. Germline-derived CDR1 and CDR2 are MNHEY and SVGEGT. In DNA, the CDR3 is TGTGCCAGCAGTTATCCTCTAGCGGGAGCGTACAATGAGCAGTTCTTC. It yields the protein CASSYPLAGAYNEQFF.

The chain uses TRBV2 and TRBJ2-7, with D hard to call. Trimming removed 3 bases at V and 3 bases at J, with 6 bases between. CDR1 SNHLY and CDR2 FYNNEI come from the germline V gene. This CDR3 has 12 amino acids. The CDR3 DNA is TGTGCCAGCAGTGATTACGGCTACGAGCAGTACTTC. Translation gives CASSDYGYEQYF.

This chain connects TRBV5-4 to TRBJ2-5; 12 nucleotides line up with TRBD2. The CDR3 has 15 amino acids. Looked up from germline, CDR1 is SGHNT and CDR2 is YYREEE (reference sequence). V lost 4 bases and J lost 4; bases outside the gene matches: 5. CDR3 bases: TGTGCCAGCAGCCTGAGACTAGCGGGGGTAGAGACCCAGTACTTC. It yields the protein CASSLRLAGVETQYF.

The chain carries TRBV5-8 and TRBJ2-2; 7 nucleotides match TRBD1. V lost 4 bases and J lost 0; bases outside the gene matches: 6. CDR1 is SGHTS, CDR2 YDEGEE, per germline. The CDR3 consists of 16 residues. The DNA of the CDR3 is TGTGCCAGCAGCCTGGGACAGACCTCGAACACCGGGGAGCTGTTTTTT. It translates to CASSLGQTSNTGELFF.

This rearrangement joins TRBV20-1 to TRBJ1-1, with D perhaps matching TRBD1 (6 bases). The CDR3 is 15 amino acids. Between the trimmed V and J ends, which lost 3 bases and 0 bases, there was a span of 14 bases. The germline CDR1 and CDR2 sequences are DFQATT and SNEGSKA (reference sequence). The CDR3 nucleotides read TGCAGTGCTAGTTCGGGGGGCGGGATGAACACTGAAGCTTTCTTT. Protein sequence: CSASSGGGMNTEAFF.

The chain's CDR3 is CASSAMGQVNTEAFF. The CDR3 DNA sequence: TGTGCCAGTAGTGCCATGGGACAGGTGAACACTGAAGCTTTCTTT. The J gene is TRBJ1-1, the V gene TRBV19, with TRBD1 matching over 8 bases. With V trimmed by 5 bases and J by 0 bases, 5 bases remained unmatched. The CDR3 totals 15 residues. CDR1 is LNHDA, CDR2 SQIVND, per germline (reference sequence).

V gene TRBV12-3 or TRBV12-4 combines with J gene TRBJ1-2, with D uncertain. Between the trimmed V and J ends, which lost 1 base and 2 bases, there was a span of 5 bases. The CDR3 totals 13 residues. CDR3 DNA sequence: TGTGCCAGCAGTTTAGGAGGGAACTATGGCTACACCTTC. Protein product: CASSLGGNYGYTF.

This clone has more than one count but fewer than ten. The rearrangement links TRBV5-1 to TRBJ2-3, with TRBD2 matching 11 bases. After removal of 0 bases from V and 6 bases from J, the junction contained 6 bases not matched to a gene. CDR3 size: 16 residues. Germline lookup yields CDR1 SGHRS and CDR2 YFSETQ. The CDR3 DNA reads as TGCGCCAGCAGCTTGGGATACACTAGCGGGAGCGATACGCAGTATTTT. Amino acid sequence: CASSLGYTSGSDTQYF.

The V call is TRBV7-3, the J call TRBJ2-3; the D is unclear. Per the germline V gene, CDR1 is SGHTA and CDR2 is FQGTGA. The CDR3 covers 13 residues. Trimming stripped 4 bases from V and 5 bases from J, with 10 bases between. The CDR3 loop is CASSSQPGDTQYF. The CDR3 DNA reads as TGTGCCAGCAGCTCTCAGCCGGGAGATACGCAGTATTTT.

This chain connects TRBV28 to TRBJ2-5, with 7 positions matching TRBD1. V gave up 6 bases and J gave up 1 base; unmatched junction bases: 5. The CDR3 contains 14 residues. The germline V gene has CDR1 MDHEN and CDR2 SYDVKM. Here the CDR3 reads CASSRGTVQETQYF. DNA for the CDR3: TGTGCCAGCAGCCGTGGGACAGTCCAAGAGACCCAGTACTTC.

J is TRBJ2-3 and V is TRBV27; 7 nucleotides match TRBD1. Germline lookup yields CDR1 MNHEY and CDR2 SMNVEV (reference sequence). J was trimmed by 2 bases and V by 5 bases; bases with no gene match: 10. CDR3 length: 16 residues. In DNA form, the CDR3 reads TGTGCCAGCAGTGGATCCAGGGGGTTCATCACAGATACGCAGTATTTT. Amino acid sequence: CASSGSRGFITDTQYF.

This chain joins TRBV4-1 and TRBJ2-3, with D perhaps TRBD1 (5 bases). There are 15 residues in the CDR3. Deletions cut 1 base from V and 2 bases from J, with 10 bases between. CDR1 is MGHRA and CDR2 is YSYEKL in the germline V gene. CDR3 loop: CASSQGPGNTDTQYF. The CDR3, as DNA: TGCGCCAGCAGCCAAGGACCAGGGAACACAGATACGCAGTATTTT.

The chain uses TRBV6-5 and TRBJ1-1; 9 bases are shared with TRBD1. The germline gives CDR1 MNHEY, CDR2 SVGAGI. The length of the CDR3 is 13 residues. V lost 6 bases, J lost 4 bases, and 3 bases stayed unmatched. Here the CDR3 DNA reads TGTGCCAGCAGAGACAGGGGGACCACTGAAGCTTTCTTT. Translating gives CASRDRGTTEAFF.

A few counts support this clone. V and J are TRBV12-3 or TRBV12-4 and TRBJ1-3, with D maybe TRBD1 (6 bases). Deletions cut 4 bases from V and 8 bases from J, with 9 bases between. This CDR3 has 12 amino acids. The CDR3 coding sequence is TGTGCCAGCAGTTCGGACAGTGACACCATATATTTT. Its translation: CASSSDSDTIYF.